Presented here are 4 T cell receptor beta chains from one specimen sequenced in a study of spatial heterogeneity in lung cancer (dated by TCRdb to between 2018 and 2021). The library was generated by 5' RACE. The data were produced on a NextSeq 500. Clones were called with MiXCR by TCRdb after fastp trimmed the public reads at Q25, and only in-frame beta chains were retained. Each entry is one CDR3 protein sequence, shown with its most common DNA and genes. A total of about 87,000 distinct CDR3 sequences appear in this sample, approximately 19% of them only once. The ten top clones hold just over 20% of the sample. Taken with the paper, the label for time point translates to: blood at routine non-recurrence follow-up after resection. The sample was PBMCs, taken at follow-up. The receptors originated from a male donor with early-stage non-small cell lung cancer.

The chain employs TRBV6-5 and TRBJ2-3; 7 nucleotides line up with TRBD1. The length of the CDR3 is 15 residues. The germline CDR1 and CDR2 sequences are MNHEY and SVGAGI. J gave up 5 bases and V 5 bases, and 10 bases lay outside the gene matches. CDR3 DNA sequence: TGTGCCAGCAGTCGACTGGACAGGCAGGGAGATACGCAGTATTTT. Translated, it gives CASSRLDRQGDTQYF.

The chain employs TRBV10-3 and TRBJ2-5, with a tentative D call TRBD2 (6 bases). The CDR3 extends over 14 amino acids. Germline V gene lookup returns CDR1 ENHRY and CDR2 SYGVKD. Trimming stripped 0 bases from V and 6 bases from J, with 11 bases between. CDR3 amino acids: CAISESGTVKTQYF. The CDR3 nucleotides are TGTGCCATCAGTGAGTCGGGGACTGTCAAGACCCAGTACTTC.

This clonotype was seen a few times. The chain uses TRBV29-1 and TRBJ2-1; 9 bases align to TRBD2. This CDR3 spans 17 amino acids. The V and J ends lost 0 bases and 4 bases, in that order; junction bases with no gene match: 10. Germline CDR1 is SQVTM and CDR2 is ANQGSEA. This CDR3 reads CSVEDQERGVSYNEQFF. As DNA, the CDR3 is TGCAGCGTTGAAGATCAGGAGCGGGGGGTCTCTTACAATGAGCAGTTCTTC.

V usage is TRBV7-2 and J usage is TRBJ1-4; tentatively, D is TRBD1 (5 bases). Trimming shortened V by 3 bases and J by 7 bases, and 15 bases separated the two germline ends. CDR1 is SGHTA and CDR2 is FQGNSA in the germline V gene. The CDR3 runs 15 residues. Here the CDR3 reads CASSLTVIRGEKLFF. The CDR3 nucleotides are TGTGCCAGCAGCTTGACAGTCATAAGGGGTGAAAAACTGTTTTTT.